One sample yielded the 5 T cell receptor beta chains listed below, sequenced in a study of T cells expressing NK-cell markers. From the 5' RACE reads, TCRdb lists one entry per CDR3 protein and no DNA. In total, the table holds about 21,000 distinct CDR3 sequences. Material for sequencing was blood T cells: a sorted CD56 or NKG2C T cell subset, CD4+ or CD8+ T cells, or bulk PBMC T cells (not recorded which). The receptors come from a man between 18 and 69 years old in good health.

The rearrangement uses TRBV10-3 and TRBJ1-6; TCRdb's D call of TRBD1 is untestable without DNA. The germline V gene encodes CDR1 ENHRY and CDR2 SYGVKD. CDR3 size: 15 residues. CDR3 residues: CAISEIGTAPGPLHF.

This chain connects TRBV7-8 to TRBJ2-7; the D gene TCRdb calls, TRBD1, cannot be checked with no DNA. The CDR3 covers 16 residues. The germline V gene encodes CDR1 SGHVS and CDR2 FQNEAQ. The CDR3 here is CASSYNPGVAAHEQYF.

J is TRBJ2-5 and V is TRBV5-6. The CDR3 length is 13 residues. Germline assignment: CDR1 SGHDT and CDR2 YYEEEE. This CDR3 is CASSLANTETQYF.

CDR3 loop: CASSLTGQPITGGYTF. This sequence joins TRBV7-9 and TRBJ1-2; the D call of TRBD1 rests on TCRdb alone, since no DNA is present to check it. From germline, CDR1 is SEHNR and CDR2 FQNEAQ (reference sequence). The CDR3 is made up of 16 amino acids.

The chain is built from TRBV18 and TRBJ2-2. The CDR3 is made up of 15 amino acids. Germline V lookup: CDR1 KGHSH, CDR2 LQKENI. CDR3 loop: CASSLAGRNTGELFF.